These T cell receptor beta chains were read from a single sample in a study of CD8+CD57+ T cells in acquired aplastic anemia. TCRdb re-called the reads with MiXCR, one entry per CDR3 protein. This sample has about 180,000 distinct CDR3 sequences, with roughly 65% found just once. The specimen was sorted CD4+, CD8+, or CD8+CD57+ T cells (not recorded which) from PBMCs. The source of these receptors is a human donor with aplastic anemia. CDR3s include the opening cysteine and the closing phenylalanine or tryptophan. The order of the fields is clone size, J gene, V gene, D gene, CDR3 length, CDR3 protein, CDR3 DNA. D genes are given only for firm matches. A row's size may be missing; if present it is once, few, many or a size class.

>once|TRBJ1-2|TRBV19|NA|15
CASSIGAETNYGYTF
TGTGCCAGTAGTATAGGGGCGGAAACTAACTATGGCTACACCTTC
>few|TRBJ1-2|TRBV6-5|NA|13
CASSYGRNYGYTF
TGTGCCAGCAGTTACGGCCGGAACTATGGCTACACCTTC
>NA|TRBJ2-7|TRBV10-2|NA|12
CASSLEGWEQYF
TGCGCCAGCAGTTTAGAGGGGTGGGAGCAGTACTTC
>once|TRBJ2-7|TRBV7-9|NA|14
CASSLQGTEYEQYF
TGTGCCAGCAGCTTACAGGGGACCGAATACGAGCAGTACTTC
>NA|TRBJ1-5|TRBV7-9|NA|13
CASSLEGSQPLHF
TGTGCCAGCAGCTTAGAAGGATCTCAGCCCCTGCATTTT
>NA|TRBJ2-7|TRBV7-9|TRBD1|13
CASSFNRGYEQYF
TGTGCCAGCAGCTTCAACAGGGGCTACGAGCAGTACTTC
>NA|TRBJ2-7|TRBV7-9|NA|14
CASSQTQGIYEQYF
TGTGCCAGCAGCCAAACACAGGGCATATACGAGCAGTACTTC
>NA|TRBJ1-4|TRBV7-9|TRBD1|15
CASSPSGTVSEKLFF
TGTGCCAGCAGCCCATCCGGGACAGTTTCCGAAAAACTGTTTTTT
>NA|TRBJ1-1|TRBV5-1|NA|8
CASQEAFF
TGCGCCAGTCAGGAAGCTTTCTTT
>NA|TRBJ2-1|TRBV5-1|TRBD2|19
CASSSELAGGIGPYNEQFF
TGCGCCAGCAGCTCCGAGCTAGCGGGGGGTATCGGGCCTTACAATGAGCAGTTCTTC
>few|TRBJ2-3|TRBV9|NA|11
CASSDTDTQYF
TGTGCCAGCAGCGACACAGATACGCAGTATTTT
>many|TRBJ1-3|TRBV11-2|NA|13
CASEESNRNTIYF
TGTGCCAGCGAGGAGAGTAATAGAAACACCATATATTTT
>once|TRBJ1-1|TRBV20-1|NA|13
CSAPDRAGTEAFF
TGCAGTGCTCCGGACCGGGCGGGCACTGAAGCTTTCTTT
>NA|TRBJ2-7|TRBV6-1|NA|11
CASSHWGEQYF
TGTGCCAGCAGCCACTGGGGCGAGCAGTACTTC
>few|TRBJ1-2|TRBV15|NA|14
CATSRGPRNYGYTF
TGTGCCACCAGCAGAGGGCCCAGGAACTATGGCTACACCTTC
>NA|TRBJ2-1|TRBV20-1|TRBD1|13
CSAWDRVYNEQFF
TGCAGTGCTTGGGACAGGGTATACAATGAGCAGTTCTTC
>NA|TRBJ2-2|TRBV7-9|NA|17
CASSLRSRGMNTGELFF
TGTGCCAGCAGCTTAAGGTCTAGAGGGATGAACACCGGGGAGCTGTTTTTT
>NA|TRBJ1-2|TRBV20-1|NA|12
CSARGRGDGYTF
TGCAGTGCTAGAGGCAGGGGAGATGGCTACACCTTC
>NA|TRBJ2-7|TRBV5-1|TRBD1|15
CASSLKGTADYEQYF
TGCGCCAGCAGCTTGAAAGGGACAGCCGACTACGAGCAGTACTTC
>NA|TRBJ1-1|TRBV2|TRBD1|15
CASRDGTGGHTEAFF
TGTGCCAGCAGGGACGGGACAGGGGGACACACTGAAGCTTTCTTT
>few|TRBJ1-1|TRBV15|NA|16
CATSRDFGRMNTEAFF
TGTGCCACCAGCAGAGATTTTGGACGGATGAACACTGAAGCTTTCTTT
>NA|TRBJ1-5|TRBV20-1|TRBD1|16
CSANYPGTGNNQPQHF
TGCAGTGCTAACTATCCCGGGACAGGGAACAATCAGCCCCAGCATTTT
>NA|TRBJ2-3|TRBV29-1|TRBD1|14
CSVERAGGPDTQYF
TGCAGCGTTGAAAGGGCAGGGGGTCCAGATACGCAGTATTTT
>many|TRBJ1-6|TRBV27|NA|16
CASSFGTRSYNSPLHF
TGTGCCAGCAGTTTCGGGACTCGCTCCTATAATTCACCCCTCCACTTT
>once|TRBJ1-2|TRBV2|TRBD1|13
CASNEQGDHSYTF
TGTGCCAGCAACGAACAGGGGGATCATAGCTACACCTTC
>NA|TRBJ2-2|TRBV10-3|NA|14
CATSGLEDTGELFF
TGTGCCACCTCGGGACTGGAAGACACCGGGGAGCTGTTTTTT
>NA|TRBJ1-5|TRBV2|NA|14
CASRQGREDQPQHF
TGTGCCAGCAGACAGGGCCGCGAGGATCAGCCCCAGCATTTT
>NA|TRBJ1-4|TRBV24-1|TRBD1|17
CATSDFNRGTGEEKLFF
TGTGCCACCAGTGATTTTAATCGGGGGACAGGGGAAGAAAAACTGTTTTTT
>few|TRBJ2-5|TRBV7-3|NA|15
CASSSGPSYQETQYF
TGTGCCAGCAGCTCGGGACCGTCGTACCAAGAGACCCAGTACTTC
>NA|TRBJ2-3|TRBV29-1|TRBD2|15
CSVRGLAGRTDTQYF
TGCAGCGTTCGTGGACTAGCGGGACGCACAGATACGCAGTATTTT
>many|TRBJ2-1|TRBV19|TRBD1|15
CASSPPGQGDNEQFF
TGTGCCAGTAGTCCCCCCGGACAGGGGGACAATGAGCAGTTCTTC
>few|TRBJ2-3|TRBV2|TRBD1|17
CASKRDRASPSTDTQYF
TGTGCCAGCAAGCGGGACAGGGCAAGCCCTAGCACAGATACGCAGTATTTT
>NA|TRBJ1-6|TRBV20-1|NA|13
CSARWNPNSPLHF
TGCAGTGCTAGATGGAACCCTAATTCACCCCTCCACTTT
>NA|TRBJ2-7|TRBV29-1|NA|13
CSVIDLGAYEQYF
TGCAGCGTAATCGACCTCGGGGCCTACGAGCAGTACTTC
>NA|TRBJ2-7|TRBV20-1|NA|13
CSAERGGGSEQYF
TGCAGTGCTGAACGGGGCGGTGGATCCGAGCAGTACTTC
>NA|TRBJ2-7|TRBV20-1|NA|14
CSATSEINVYEQYF
TGCAGTGCTACTAGCGAGATAAACGTCTACGAGCAGTACTTC
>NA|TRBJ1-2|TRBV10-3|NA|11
CAISGPGGYTF
TGTGCCATCAGTGGTCCTGGTGGCTACACCTTC
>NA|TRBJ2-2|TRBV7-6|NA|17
CASSLGIRGVNTGELFF
TGTGCCAGCAGCTTAGGCATCAGGGGGGTGAATACCGGGGAGCTGTTTTTT
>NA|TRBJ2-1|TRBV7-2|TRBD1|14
CASSPGQGYNEQFF
TGTGCCAGCAGTCCGGGACAGGGCTACAATGAGCAGTTCTTC
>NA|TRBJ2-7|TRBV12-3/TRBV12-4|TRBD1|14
CASSSDRGIDEQYF
TGTGCCAGCAGTTCTGACAGGGGTATCGACGAGCAGTACTTC